This TCR beta chain was profiled in a study of blood T cell repertoires in COVID-19. Background on the study: The United States, Italy and Spain were the sources of the acute and convalescent COVID-19 samples.

The assay was immunoSEQ multiplex PCR, and TCRdb's table has in-frame clones only and misses some. The table has tens of thousands of clones, about 90% seen once. V dropped 5 bases and J dropped 5 bases, with 21 bases sitting between them. This CDR3 contains 16 residues. The germline V gene encodes CDR1 MNHEY and CDR2 SMNVEV (reference sequence). The receptor was derived from a male donor with acute or convalescent COVID-19. The sequenced sample consisted of peripheral blood. The chain combines TRBV27 with TRBJ1-1; TRBD1 might be the D (6 bases). CDR3 protein: CASSVAGTPVGTEAFF. The CDR3 region has the DNA TGTGCCAGCAGTGTAGCCGGGACACCCGTGGGGACTGAAGCTTTCTTT.